This TCR beta chain derives from a study of shared clonotypes between healthy human individuals. V shed 5 bases and J 0 bases; nucleotides not matched to a gene: 3. Germline V lookup: CDR1 KGHSH, CDR2 LQKENI. This CDR3 has 15 amino acids. On this clone: Its antigen remains unknown.

The study, taken as a whole, reports: Estimated richness values were generally larger in naive subsets than in memory subsets.

Profiling relied on immunoSEQ multiplex PCR, and the TCRdb table lists in-frame clones only, not all of them. The sample consists of fewer than 1.8 million clones, around 98.5% of them appearing once. Sequencing input: naive CD4+ T cells sorted from blood. This sample's subset: CD45RA+ positively selected. This clonotype was obtained from a man aged 25 to 45 in good health. This sequence joins TRBV18 and TRBJ2-7; 11 bases are shared with TRBD2. CDR3 sequence: CASSAGLAGSYEQYF. The CDR3 DNA reads TGTGCCAGCTCAGCAGGACTAGCGGGCTCCTACGAGCAGTACTTC.